The 20 T cell receptor beta chains below were found in one sample sequenced in a study of spatial heterogeneity in lung cancer. MiXCR, applied by TCRdb to the 5' RACE reads, yields one record per CDR3 protein. The profile shows around 50,000 distinct CDR3 sequences, roughly 7.2% of them singletons. Time point here: sample taken at primary tumor resection. Whole RNA, isolated from tumor, nontumor lung or frozen PBMC, was sequenced without prior sorting. The material was PBMCs, obtained at surgery. The receptors were sampled from a female donor with early-stage non-small cell lung cancer.

The sample holds many counts of this clonotype. The chain recombines TRBV7-9 with TRBJ2-7, with D uncertain. Trimming pared 6 bases from V and 3 bases from J, leaving 18 bases between. The CDR3 has 15 residues. Germline V gene data show CDR1 as SEHNR and CDR2 as FQNEAQ (reference sequence). The DNA for the CDR3 is TGTGCCAGCAGTTTGATATCCCAGTCCCTCTACGAGCAGTACTTC. Protein product: CASSLISQSLYEQYF.

This clonotype was observed a few times. V gene TRBV6-5 combines with J gene TRBJ1-6, with a tentative D call TRBD1 (5 bases). Germline CDR1 is MNHEY and CDR2 is SVGAGI. CDR3 length: 14 amino acids. The V gene lost 9 bases and the J gene lost 2 bases, with 11 bases spanning the gap. CDR3 amino acids: CASRQSTYNSPLHF. The CDR3 DNA is TGTGCCAGTCGACAGTCCACCTATAATTCACCCCTCCACTTT.

V usage is TRBV7-9 and J usage is TRBJ2-3; either TRBD1 or TRBD2 may fit D (5 bases each). The V end lost 3 bases, the J end lost 4 bases, and 14 bases lay between the germline ends. Germline CDR1 SEHNR, CDR2 FQNEAQ (reference sequence). CDR3 length equals 15 residues. CDR3 DNA sequence: TGTGCCAGCAGCTTTCGGGGCATTGGATCAGATACGCAGTATTTT. It encodes CASSFRGIGSDTQYF.

This clonotype has just a few counts. The rearrangement joins TRBV30 to TRBJ2-3; D gene ambiguous. V lost 8 bases and J 5 bases, leaving 14 bases between the germline ends. The CDR3 runs 12 residues. CDR1 is GTSNPN and CDR2 is SVGIG in the germline V gene (reference sequence). The CDR3 DNA reads as TGTGCCCGTGGGGTTAGTTTAGATACGCAGTATTTT. It encodes CARGVSLDTQYF.

The genes are TRBV27 and TRBJ2-1, with a possible D match to TRBD2 (6 bases). The V end lost 2 bases, the J end lost 2 bases, and 10 bases lay between the germline ends. This CDR3 has 15 residues. Germline values: CDR1 MNHEY, CDR2 SMNVEV (reference sequence). The CDR3 DNA sequence: TGTGCCAGCAGTTTAGATCGGGGGACCTACAATGAGCAGTTCTTC. It specifies CASSLDRGTYNEQFF.

This chain uses TRBV12-5 with TRBJ2-2; 7 bases map to TRBD2. J was trimmed by 6 bases and V by 7 bases; bases with no gene match: 14. In germline, CDR1 is LGHNT, CDR2 FRNRAP. The CDR3 covers 16 residues. The CDR3 DNA reads as TGTGCTAGTGCCCCGCCGGGGGGAGGTTTATCCGGGGAGCTGTTTTTT. It encodes CASAPPGGGLSGELFF.

This clonotype was observed many times. V gene TRBV19 combines with J gene TRBJ2-3, with TRBD1 matching 7 bases. Germline V gene data show CDR1 as LNHDA and CDR2 as SQIVND (reference sequence). CDR3 length equals 16 residues. With V trimmed by 5 bases and J by 0 bases, 8 bases remained unmatched. The CDR3 DNA reads as TGTGCCAGTAGTCCTCGGACAGGAACTAGCACAGATACGCAGTATTTT. As protein: CASSPRTGTSTDTQYF.

This clonotype is termed medium-sized. J is TRBJ2-4 and V is TRBV4-1; 11 positions match TRBD2. The CDR3 has 20 amino acids. V lost 0 bases and J lost 8; bases outside the gene matches: 18. Germline V CDR1 and CDR2: MGHRA, YSYEKL. CDR3 region: CASSQDTVLAGGITVDIQYF. The CDR3, as DNA: TGCGCCAGCAGCCAAGATACTGTGCTAGCGGGGGGTATCACAGTGGACATTCAGTACTTC.

This clonotype was found many times. This chain joins TRBV18 and TRBJ2-5; D is perhaps TRBD1 or TRBD2 (5 bases each). The length of the CDR3 is 15 residues. Germline-derived CDR1 and CDR2 are KGHSH and LQKENI. Trimming shortened V by 3 bases and J by 2 bases, and 13 bases separated the two germline ends. CDR3 bases: TGTGCCAGCTCACCTCTCCAGGGCGGGCAAGAGACCCAGTACTTC. This encodes CASSPLQGGQETQYF.

The rearrangement joins TRBV18 to TRBJ1-1; D is unresolved. The length of the CDR3 is 14 residues. Germline V gives CDR1 KGHSH, CDR2 LQKENI. V was pared by 0 bases and J by 0 bases, with 5 bases between. CDR3 nucleotide sequence: TGTGCCAGCTCACCACCCCAGATGAACACTGAAGCTTTCTTT. Residues: CASSPPQMNTEAFF.

This clonotype appeared many times. The J gene is TRBJ1-3, the V gene TRBV5-1; D remains unclear. Trimming took 1 base from V and 0 from J, leaving 17 bases between them. The CDR3 runs to 18 residues. Germline V gene sequence: CDR1 SGHRS, CDR2 YFSETQ. CDR3 nucleotide sequence: TGCGCCAGCAGCTTGAGCCCTCCTGACTCCAGCTCTGGAAACACCATATATTTT. Translation gives CASSLSPPDSSSGNTIYF.

This sequence joins TRBV7-2 and TRBJ1-1; possibly TRBD1 for D (5 bases). This CDR3 has 14 residues. The ends were cut back, 3 bases at V and 3 bases at J, with 11 bases in the middle. From germline, CDR1 is SGHTA and CDR2 FQGNSA. The CDR3 DNA reads as TGTGCCAGCAGCTTCTCCAGGGAAGACACTGAAGCTTTCTTT. Amino acid sequence: CASSFSREDTEAFF.

This sequence joins TRBV7-9 and TRBJ2-7; tentative D call: TRBD2 (6 bases). Germline values: CDR1 SEHNR, CDR2 FQNEAQ (reference sequence). The ends were cut back, 0 bases at V and 0 bases at J, with 12 bases in the middle. The CDR3 runs to 16 residues. As DNA, the CDR3 is TGTGCCAGCAGCTTAGCGCGGGGACTGGACTCCTACGAGCAGTACTTC. Amino acid sequence: CASSLARGLDSYEQYF. Filled out from reference TRBV7-9 and TRBJ2-7, the complete variable domain reads DTGVSQNPRHKITKRGQNVTFRCDPISEHNRLYWYRQTLGQGPEFLTYFQNEAQLEKSRLLSDRFSAERPKGSFSTLEIQRTEQGDSAMYLCASSLARGLDSYEQYFGPGTRLTVT.

The chain couples TRBV4-2 to TRBJ1-2, with D possibly being TRBD1 (6 bases). In germline, CDR1 is LGHNA, CDR2 YNFKEQ. The CDR3 loop spans 16 amino acids. Trimming stripped 0 bases from V and 6 bases from J, with 17 bases between. The CDR3 protein is CASSQELAGRGDGYTF. Here the CDR3 DNA reads TGTGCCAGCAGCCAAGAGCTTGCTGGCAGGGGAGATGGCTACACCTTC.

The table lists this clonotype with a few counts. The V call is TRBV20-1, the J call TRBJ2-7; the D call may be TRBD1 or TRBD2 (6 bases each). V was clipped by 5 bases and J by 4 bases, with 18 bases between them. CDR1 is DFQATT and CDR2 is SNEGSKA in the germline V gene (reference sequence). The CDR3 totals 14 residues. CDR3 DNA sequence: TGCAGTGCTGAAGCCGGGGGCTCCGCATACGAGCAGTACTTC. Protein: CSAEAGGSAYEQYF.

The sample holds many counts of this clonotype. In nucleotides, the CDR3 is TGTGCCTGGAGTGTAAGAGGGAACACCGGGGAGCTGTTTTTT. This encodes CAWSVRGNTGELFF. V is TRBV30 and J is TRBJ2-2; no clear D gene. Germline V gives CDR1 GTSNPN, CDR2 SVGIG (reference sequence). CDR3 length: 14 amino acids. Trimming took 0 bases from V and 1 from J, leaving 6 bases between them.

This clonotype was seen a single time. The chain uses TRBV5-1 and TRBJ2-1; the D call may be TRBD1 or TRBD2 (6 bases each). The length of the CDR3 is 16 residues. In germline, CDR1 is SGHRS, CDR2 YFSETQ. The ends were cut back, 3 bases at V and 0 bases at J, with 13 bases in the middle. This CDR3 is CASSSRWGASYNEQFF. CDR3 in DNA: TGCGCCAGCAGCTCCCGATGGGGGGCCTCCTACAATGAGCAGTTCTTC.

This chain uses TRBV20-1 with TRBJ2-3, with D uncertain. Trimming shortened V by 4 bases and J by 0 bases, and 5 bases separated the two germline ends. The germline V gene has CDR1 DFQATT and CDR2 SNEGSKA (reference sequence). The CDR3 loop spans 12 amino acids. CDR3 region: CSAILSTDTQYF. In DNA, the CDR3 is TGCAGTGCTATACTTAGCACAGATACGCAGTATTTT.

This clonotype was recorded many times. The chain carries TRBV6-5 and TRBJ1-1; no clear D. The germline V gene encodes CDR1 MNHEY and CDR2 SVGAGI. Trimming removed 5 bases from V and 3 bases from J, with 13 bases in between. This CDR3 region has 14 residues. CDR3 DNA: TGTGCCAGCAGTACACGCTTTGGGGACACTGAAGCTTTCTTT. It translates to CASSTRFGDTEAFF.

The CDR3 bases are TGTGCCAGCAGCCAAGCCACCTTAAGCGGGGGGTCCCGCTACAATGAGCAGTTCTTC. It is translated as CASSQATLSGGSRYNEQFF. This rearrangement joins TRBV14 to TRBJ2-1; TRBD2 aligns across 9 bases. J lost 3 bases, V lost 1 base, and 13 bases had no gene match. Germline V lookup: CDR1 SGHDN, CDR2 FVKESK. This CDR3 is built from 19 residues.